This TCR beta chain originates from a study of blood T cell repertoires in COVID-19. Libraries were prepared by immunoSEQ multiplex PCR; TCRdb keeps only in-frame clonotypes and omits some of them. The sample lists around 150,000 clones; about 93% were seen once. CDR1 SGHTA and CDR2 FQGNSA come from the germline V gene. This CDR3 is 17 amino acids long. V gave up 5 bases and J gave up 0 bases; unmatched junction bases: 10. The chain couples TRBV7-2 to TRBJ1-3, with 7 bases matching TRBD1. The specimen sequenced was peripheral blood. This TCR derives from a woman aged 45-65 years with acute or convalescent COVID-19. In DNA, the CDR3 is TGTGCCAGCAGCCCAGACTTGGGACAGTACTCTGGAAACACCATATATTTT. Amino acid sequence: CASSPDLGQYSGNTIYF.